Reported below is one T cell receptor (beta chain). This clone's antigen is unknown. Base qualities are missing; no much larger clone stands one base away. In the prospective study, participants were about 18 to 95 years old, resided in about two dozen geographic areas of the United States, and were enrolled through a virtual design. Cohort assignment in the prospective study relied on participant-reported clinical history from a screening survey and a study questionnaire. In the prospective study, mobile phlebotomists collected whole blood, serum and a nasopharyngeal or oropharyngeal swab from each participant. Prospective study participants could optionally give additional blood draws and questionnaires over a roughly 2-month period. Prospective study blood samples were shipped either frozen or at room temperature before DNA extraction. The sample belongs to a study of blood T cell repertoires in COVID-19 (TCRdb year 2020). About the study as a whole: Collaborator samples came from the United States, Italy and Spain and covered acute and convalescent phases of COVID-19. The repertoires were made available in a free public database intended to serve as a resource for research on the immune response to SARS-CoV-2. The dataset comprised deeply sampled blood TCRbeta repertoires from subjects exposed to, actively infected with, or recovered from COVID-19. The prospective study material was composed of cDNA or gDNA derived from T cells, B-cell-depleted T cells, or PBMCs. Where available, HLA class I and class II types were taken from metadata supplied by the sample provider and were not determined by assay-based typing. The sample metadata nearly always contained a de-identified subject ID, COVID-19 status, age in years and sex. Samples came from the ongoing ImmuneRACE study (first 160 participants) plus 1,254 subjects from 6 global collaborators. Broad study findings and their caveats: The quantity of clinical and demographic metadata differed by source and by participant and was supplied without curation.

The immunoSEQ Assay, a bias-controlled multiplex PCR, was used to amplify TCRbeta CDR3 regions from genomic DNA. The study's processing was this. Within the assay, amplification of reference gene primers was used to estimate how many nucleated cells each sample contained. Sequence reads were collapsed and filtered to measure the absolute abundance of every unique TCRbeta CDR3 rearrangement. For each sample, productive Simpson clonality was calculated by taking the square root of Simpson's diversity index across productive rearrangements. This is the immuneACCESS table as TCRdb keeps it, with only in-frame sequences that have V and J called. A part of the clones is gone; compared with another copy, unresolved V genes explain less than half, and the rest is unexplained. V, J and clone size reflect that table, while D and trimming were determined from the DNA. The table for this sample lists 380,000 or so clones; roughly 90% of them were counted only once. Jointly, the top ten make up 0.97% of the sample.

The germline V and J ends show losses of 11 bases and 0 bases respectively, and no gene match explains 9 bases of the junction. The germline V gene (reference sequence) provides CDR1 LNHDA and CDR2 SQIVND. From the cysteine through the phenylalanine, the CDR3 covers 14 amino acids. The only DNA kept is the CDR3, 42 bases in frame from the first base. The TCR sequence derives from a woman aged 25 to 39 with acute COVID-19. Sequencing input: PBMCs or T cells enriched from blood (not recorded which). This sequence uses TRBV19 and TRBJ1-2, and 7 bases in between align with TRBD1. The CDR3 amino acid sequence is: CASKPDRANYGYTF. The DNA sequence reads TGTGCCTCCAAACCCGACAGGGCTAACTATGGCTACACCTTC.